Below, 25 T cell receptor beta chains from the same sample are listed, as sequenced in a study of OX40 agonist ivuxolimab in advanced cancers. Profiled with immunoSEQ multiplex PCR; TCRdb holds only in-frame clones, not every one. The sample consists of 58,000 or so clones, 75% to 90% of them appearing once. The sequenced sample was CD4+ or CD8+ T cells sorted from blood, obtained in a trial of the OX40 agonist ivuxolimab. These receptors all come from an adult with an advanced solid tumor such as melanoma, head and neck, liver or kidney cancer.

The chain has TRBV10-2 and TRBJ2-7, with TRBD2 matching over 12 bases. CDR3 length equals 15 residues. V shed 5 bases and J 3 bases; nucleotides not matched to a gene: 5. Germline CDR1 and CDR2: WSHSY and SAAADI. The CDR3 sequence is CASSPTSGGDYEQYF. The DNA for the CDR3 is TGCGCCAGCAGTCCGACTAGCGGGGGAGACTACGAGCAGTACTTC.

This chain links TRBV27 with TRBJ2-7, with 8 bases aligning to TRBD1. Germline CDR1 is MNHEY and CDR2 is SMNVEV (reference sequence). This CDR3 is built from 14 residues. V trimming: 5 bases; J trimming: 4 bases; junction bases outside the gene matches: 7. CDR3 coding DNA: TGTGCCAGCAGTGATAGGACAGGGCCTTACGAGCAGTACTTC. This translates into CASSDRTGPYEQYF.

V is TRBV9 and J is TRBJ2-7; 9 nucleotides match TRBD1. Germline assignment: CDR1 SGDLS and CDR2 YYNGEE. The CDR3 consists of 14 residues. With V trimmed by 3 bases and J by 5 bases, 6 bases remained unmatched. The CDR3 spells CASSEGTGRDEQYF. CDR3 sequence (DNA): TGTGCCAGCAGCGAAGGGACAGGGAGGGACGAGCAGTACTTC.

J is TRBJ2-5 and V is TRBV5-8, with 9 bases that match TRBD1. The germline V gene encodes CDR1 SGHTS and CDR2 YDEGEE. CDR3 length equals 17 residues. Trimming at V came to 4 bases and at J to 0 bases, leaving 10 bases not matched to a gene. CDR3 DNA: TGTGCCAGCAGCGCCCGCCCGACAGGGGGGTACCAAGAGACCCAGTACTTC. Its translation is CASSARPTGGYQETQYF.

The V and J genes are TRBV29-1 and TRBJ2-3, with D possibly being TRBD2 (5 bases). CDR3 length: 14 residues. Germline CDR1 is SQVTM and CDR2 is ANQGSEA. Between the trimmed V and J ends, which lost 4 bases and 4 bases, there was a span of 15 bases. Written as DNA, the CDR3 is TGCAGCGTTGTTTCTGGGAGATACGCAGATACGCAGTATTTT. Its protein is CSVVSGRYADTQYF.

This chain connects TRBV2 to TRBJ2-2, with D perhaps TRBD1 (6 bases). Looked up from germline, CDR1 is SNHLY and CDR2 is FYNNEI. The CDR3 spans 12 residues. V lost 10 bases and J lost 4, with 10 bases in between. In DNA, the CDR3 is TGTGCCATAGACAGGCCCACCGGGGAGCTGTTTTTT. Protein sequence: CAIDRPTGELFF.

This clone has only one observation. CDR3 DNA sequence: TGTGCCAGTAGCGCTCGGGGCGTGAACACTGAAGCTTTCTTT. Translating it yields CASSARGVNTEAFF. The gene calls are TRBV13 and TRBJ1-1; TRBD1 is a possible D gene (5 bases). This CDR3 has 14 amino acids. Trimming took off 9 bases at V and 0 bases at J, with 14 bases between the two ends. The germline gives CDR1 PRHDT, CDR2 FYEKMQ (reference sequence).

V gene TRBV5-8 combines with J gene TRBJ1-1; the match to TRBD1 covers 7 bases. Germline-derived CDR1 and CDR2 are SGHTS and YDEGEE. CDR3 length: 15 amino acids. Trimming took 2 bases from V and 1 from J; bases not matched to a gene: 5. The CDR3, as DNA: TGTGCCAGCAGCTTAACAGGGGCCCAGAACACTGAAGCTTTCTTT. Its protein is CASSLTGAQNTEAFF.

This clone is judged medium-sized. The rearrangement uses TRBV6-1 and TRBJ1-1; D ambiguous. Trimming pared 8 bases from V and 11 bases from J, leaving 18 bases between. The CDR3 runs 12 residues. CDR1 is MNHNS, CDR2 SASEGT, per germline. CDR3 region: CASELSGLSAFF. The CDR3 DNA reads as TGTGCCAGCGAACTGAGCGGGTTGTCGGCTTTCTTT.

The genes are TRBV15 and TRBJ2-1, with D perhaps matching TRBD2 (6 bases). Germline lookup yields CDR1 LNHNV and CDR2 YYDKDF (reference sequence). This CDR3 is 15 amino acids long. The germline V and J ends were trimmed by 3 bases and 0 bases, with 9 bases remaining between them. The CDR3 DNA sequence: TGTGCCACCAGCAGCGTGGGGGGCTCCTACAATGAGCAGTTCTTC. Translation gives CATSSVGGSYNEQFF.

This chain connects TRBV7-6 to TRBJ2-5; no firm D call. Trimming removed 7 bases at V and 5 bases at J, with 23 bases between. CDR1 is SGHVS, CDR2 FNYEAQ, per germline. This CDR3 spans 16 amino acids. CDR3 in DNA: TGTGCCAGCATCAGGAGTGGGTCCAGGTCTTCGGAGACCCAGTACTTC. The encoded protein is CASIRSGSRSSETQYF.

The V gene is TRBV30, the J gene TRBJ2-1; TRBD2 agrees at 10 bases. With V trimmed by 5 bases and J by 5 bases, 6 bases remained unmatched. Germline-derived CDR1 and CDR2 are GTSNPN and SVGIG (reference sequence). The CDR3 contains 14 residues. Here the CDR3 DNA reads TGTGCCTGGGGTCCGGGACTAGCGAACAATGAGCAGTTCTTC. Residues: CAWGPGLANNEQFF.

The V call is TRBV6-6, the J call TRBJ2-3; 8 bases match TRBD2. Germline lookup yields CDR1 MNHNY and CDR2 SVGAGI (reference sequence). This CDR3 is 15 amino acids long. Germline trimming cut 5 bases from V and 4 bases from J; bases unmatched to any gene: 8. CDR3 DNA: TGTGCCAGCAGTCATATGGGGACTAGTTCAGATACGCAGTATTTT. Protein sequence: CASSHMGTSSDTQYF.

V is TRBV27 and J is TRBJ1-4; D not resolved. The germline V gene encodes CDR1 MNHEY and CDR2 SMNVEV (reference sequence). This CDR3 region has 15 residues. V was trimmed by 5 bases and J by 8 bases, leaving 18 bases between them. The CDR3 spells CASSRQAERREKLFF. DNA of the CDR3: TGTGCCAGCAGTCGGCAGGCCGAAAGGCGAGAAAAACTGTTTTTT.

In its sample, this clone was seen a few times. In DNA form, the CDR3 reads TGTGCTAGTGGCCAAGGGGGACCTGAAGCTTTCTTT. Encoded protein: CASGQGGPEAFF. J is TRBJ1-1 and V is TRBV12-5, with D tentatively TRBD1 (6 bases). Trimming took off 6 bases at V and 6 bases at J, with 11 bases between the two ends. CDR3 size: 12 residues. Germline assignment: CDR1 LGHNT and CDR2 FRNRAP.

The gene calls are TRBV11-2 and TRBJ2-7; no clear D gene. Germline V gene lookup returns CDR1 SGHAT and CDR2 FQNNGV. V was cut by 6 bases and J by 2 bases, with 8 bases left in between. The CDR3 has 12 amino acids. Here the CDR3 reads CASSTLAYEQYF. In nucleotides, the CDR3 is TGTGCCAGCAGTACTCTGGCCTACGAGCAGTACTTC.

The chain recombines TRBV27 with TRBJ2-1, with TRBD2 matching over 7 bases. The germline V gene encodes CDR1 MNHEY and CDR2 SMNVEV (reference sequence). Germline trimming cut 7 bases from V and 0 bases from J; bases unmatched to any gene: 12. The CDR3 length is 17 residues. As DNA, the CDR3 is TGTGCCAGCATCTTGGGGCCTCCGGGGGGCTCCTACAATGAGCAGTTCTTC. Translation gives CASILGPPGGSYNEQFF.

This clone was seen once. V is TRBV27 and J is TRBJ2-7; TRBD2 is a possible D gene (5 bases). Germline CDR1 and CDR2: MNHEY and SMNVEV (reference sequence). Trimming removed 4 bases from V and 5 bases from J, with 6 bases in between. The length of the CDR3 is 11 residues. For the CDR3, the DNA is TGTGCCAGCAGTTCCGGGAACGAGCAGTACTTC. Translation: CASSSGNEQYF.

The chain has TRBV28 and TRBJ2-1; no clear D gene. In germline, CDR1 is MDHEN, CDR2 SYDVKM. This CDR3 is 15 amino acids long. Trimming shortened V by 5 bases and J by 4 bases, and 15 bases separated the two germline ends. The CDR3 here is CASSPRVPGYNEQFF. DNA of the CDR3: TGTGCCAGCAGTCCCAGAGTTCCTGGATACAATGAGCAGTTCTTC.

In this sample, this clone turned up once. This sequence joins TRBV7-9 and TRBJ2-7, with D uncertain. The CDR3 has 15 residues. Germline CDR1 is SEHNR and CDR2 is FQNEAQ (reference sequence). V lost 5 bases, J lost 0 bases, and 14 bases lay in between. The DNA of the CDR3 is TGTGCCAGCAGCCCATTCCCGAAGAACTCCTACGAGCAGTACTTC. Its protein product is CASSPFPKNSYEQYF.

The gene calls are TRBV27 and TRBJ2-1, with D possibly TRBD2 on 6 matching bases. Trimming took off 3 bases at V and 6 bases at J, with 15 bases between the two ends. The germline V gene has CDR1 MNHEY and CDR2 SMNVEV (reference sequence). The CDR3 runs 15 residues. The CDR3 sequence: CASSLAASVFNEQFF. The CDR3 DNA sequence: TGTGCCAGCAGTTTGGCGGCTAGCGTCTTCAATGAGCAGTTCTTC.

The chain recombines TRBV6-1 with TRBJ1-1; a weak D match, TRBD1 (6 bases). CDR1 is MNHNS and CDR2 is SASEGT in the germline V gene. This CDR3 spans 13 amino acids. Trimming removed 6 bases at V and 1 base at J, with 9 bases between. This CDR3 is CASRQGWNTEAFF. The CDR3, as DNA: TGTGCCAGCAGACAGGGCTGGAACACTGAAGCTTTCTTT.

V is TRBV4-2 and J is TRBJ2-5, with 7 bases lining up with TRBD2. The CDR3 spans 17 residues. Trimming removed 0 bases from V and 3 bases from J; junction bases left unmatched: 10. Germline V gene data show CDR1 as LGHNA and CDR2 as YNFKEQ. The CDR3 region has the DNA TGTGCCAGCAGCCAAGAAGGGCCAGGCGGGGGAAAAGAGACCCAGTACTTC. Translating it yields CASSQEGPGGGKETQYF.

In this sample, this clone turned up a few times. The chain links TRBV5-1 to TRBJ2-1, with D unclear. There are 16 residues in the CDR3. Germline V gives CDR1 SGHRS, CDR2 YFSETQ. Trimming took 3 bases from V and 1 from J, leaving 14 bases between them. The CDR3 is CASSSDPEGSYNEQFF. CDR3 DNA: TGCGCCAGCAGCTCTGACCCTGAAGGGTCCTACAATGAGCAGTTCTTC. Full variable domain (missing parts from reference TRBV5-1 and TRBJ2-1): KAGVTQTPRYLIKTRGQQVTLSCSPISGHRSVSWYQQTPGQGLQFLFEYFSETQRNKGNFPGRFSGRQFSNSRSEMNVSTLELGDSALYLCASSSDPEGSYNEQFFGPGTRLTVL.

The genes are TRBV29-1 and TRBJ2-1; D unresolved. Germline CDR1 reads SQVTM; CDR2 reads ANQGSEA. The CDR3 sequence is 10 residues long. Trimming shortened V by 6 bases and J by 9 bases, and 9 bases separated the two germline ends. The CDR3 sequence: CSVKHGEQFF. DNA of the CDR3: TGCAGCGTAAAACACGGTGAGCAGTTCTTC.